Shown below are 27 T cell receptor beta chains from a single sample sequenced in a study of blood T cell repertoires in COVID-19 (dated by TCRdb to between 2020 and 2021). The receptor library was made with the immunoSEQ multiplex PCR assay. TCRdb limited this immuneACCESS table to in-frame rearrangements with V and J called. A share of clones is missing; checked studies link under half to unresolved V genes, and the rest is unexplained. A total of just under 95,000 clones appear in this sample, 75% to 90% of them only once. The ten biggest clones cover around 20% of the sample. Specimen: peripheral blood. The source of these receptors is a human donor in a cohort sampled during active COVID-19.

This clone was picked up a small number of times. J is TRBJ1-1 and V is TRBV28; D call uncertain. V lost 3 bases and J lost 7, with 6 bases in between. The length of the CDR3 is 11 residues. Germline V lookup: CDR1 MDHEN, CDR2 SYDVKM. CDR3 nucleotides: TGTGCCAGCAGTTTCGAGGGTGAAGCTTTCTTT. It yields the protein CASSFEGEAFF.

There are a few counts of this clone. The chain has TRBV27 and TRBJ2-7; D possibly corresponds to TRBD1 (5 bases). Germline CDR1 MNHEY, CDR2 SMNVEV (reference sequence). V was trimmed by 5 bases and J by 2 bases, leaving 10 bases between them. There are 13 residues in the CDR3. CDR3 DNA sequence: TGTGCCAGCAGTCTGACAGCCGCCTACGAGCAGTACTTC. Encoded protein: CASSLTAAYEQYF.

The chain carries TRBV4-2 and TRBJ1-2, with D possibly matching TRBD1 (6 bases). The CDR3 totals 14 residues. Germline CDR1 and CDR2: LGHNA and YNFKEQ. With 6 bases removed from V and 1 base from J, the gap between germline ends came to 12 bases. CDR3 coding DNA: TGTGCCAGCAGTATTACAGGGAGTAACTATGGCTACACCTTC. The encoded protein is CASSITGSNYGYTF.

The chain is built from TRBV11-2 and TRBJ2-7; D call uncertain. Trimming left V 5 bases short and J 5 bases short, with 7 bases between. This CDR3 spans 11 amino acids. Per the germline V gene, CDR1 is SGHAT and CDR2 is FQNNGV. The CDR3 spells CASSRLDEQYF. In DNA form, the CDR3 reads TGTGCCAGCAGCCGTTTAGACGAGCAGTACTTC. Full variable domain (rest looked up from reference TRBV11-2 and TRBJ2-7): EAGVAQSPRYKIIEKRQSVAFWCNPISGHATLYWYQQILGQGPKLLIQFQNNGVVDDSQLPKDRFSAERLKGVDSTLKIQPAKLEDSAVYLCASSRLDEQYFGPGTRLTVT.

The chain uses TRBV11-2 and TRBJ2-7; D gene unclear. Germline-derived CDR1 and CDR2 are SGHAT and FQNNGV. The CDR3 spans 13 residues. V lost 3 bases and J lost 2, with 8 bases in between. CDR3: CASSFHQTYEQYF. DNA for the CDR3: TGTGCCAGCAGCTTTCACCAGACCTACGAGCAGTACTTC.

This chain links TRBV7-2 with TRBJ2-1, with 7 positions matching TRBD1. J lost 0 bases, V lost 6 bases, and 2 bases had no gene match. The CDR3 has 14 residues. Germline V gives CDR1 SGHTA, CDR2 FQGNSA. CDR3 in DNA: TGTGCCAGCAGGCCAGGGGGCTCCTACAATGAGCAGTTCTTC. This codes for CASRPGGSYNEQFF. Using reference TRBV7-2 and TRBJ2-1 for the parts outside the CDR3, the full variable domain is GAGVSQSPSNKVTEKGKDVELRCDPISGHTALYWYRQSLGQGLEFLIYFQGNSAPDKSGLPSDRFSAERTGGSVSTLTIQRTQQEDSAVYLCASRPGGSYNEQFFGPGTRLTVL.

The J gene is TRBJ1-5, the V gene TRBV30; 10 positions match TRBD1. Looked up from germline, CDR1 is GTSNPN and CDR2 is SVGIG (reference sequence). Losses at the gene ends were 5 bases for V and 4 bases for J; bases not matched to a gene: 2. The CDR3 contains 13 residues. Here the CDR3 DNA reads TGTGCCTGGGACAGGGGGCATAATCAGCCCCAGCATTTT. Protein sequence: CAWDRGHNQPQHF.

The V call is TRBV6-5, the J call TRBJ2-7; 8 bases line up with TRBD2. In germline, CDR1 is MNHEY, CDR2 SVGAGI. The V and J ends lost 5 bases and 6 bases, in that order; junction bases with no gene match: 6. The CDR3 covers 13 residues. The CDR3 region has the DNA TGTGCCAGCAGTAGTGGACTAGCACGCGAGCAGTACTTC. Residues: CASSSGLAREQYF.

The rearrangement uses TRBV11-2 and TRBJ2-1; the D gene is possibly TRBD2 (6 bases). The CDR3 runs 15 residues. Trimming cost V 5 bases and J 1 base, with 12 bases left between them. Germline values: CDR1 SGHAT, CDR2 FQNNGV. The CDR3 spells CASSTGAGSYNEQFF. CDR3 nucleotide sequence: TGTGCCAGCAGCACCGGGGCGGGGTCCTACAATGAGCAGTTCTTC.

The V call is TRBV5-1, the J call TRBJ1-6; weak D call: TRBD1 (6 bases). CDR3 length equals 13 residues. Germline V gene lookup returns CDR1 SGHRS and CDR2 YFSETQ. Trimming cost V 3 bases and J 7 bases, with 8 bases left between them. The CDR3 DNA reads as TGCGCCAGCAGCTCCGGACAGAATTCACCCCTCCACTTT. Protein sequence: CASSSGQNSPLHF.

This clone occurred a few times. This chain connects TRBV6-5 to TRBJ2-7; possibly TRBD1 for D (5 bases). The CDR3 extends over 13 amino acids. Germline V gene data show CDR1 as MNHEY and CDR2 as SVGAGI. Trimming cost V 7 bases and J 6 bases, with 16 bases left between them. The CDR3 DNA is TGTGCCAGCAAGTTGAAAGGGGCCACCGAGCAGTACTTC. Translated, it gives CASKLKGATEQYF.

The DNA of the CDR3 is TGCGCCAGCAGCGGAGGACAGGGGATCAGCGAGCAGTACTTC. It codes for CASSGGQGISEQYF. The V gene is TRBV5-1, the J gene TRBJ2-7; TRBD1 matches 9 bases. V trimming: 4 bases; J trimming: 6 bases; junction bases outside the gene matches: 8. The CDR3 runs to 14 residues. CDR1 and CDR2 from the germline V gene are SGHRS and YFSETQ. Full variable domain (outside the CDR3, taken from reference TRBV5-1 and TRBJ2-7): KAGVTQTPRYLIKTRGQQVTLSCSPISGHRSVSWYQQTPGQGLQFLFEYFSETQRNKGNFPGRFSGRQFSNSRSEMNVSTLELGDSALYLCASSGGQGISEQYFGPGTRLTVT.

V gene TRBV5-1 combines with J gene TRBJ1-3; maybe TRBD1 (5 bases). The V and J ends lost 3 bases and 4 bases respectively, with 14 bases between them. This CDR3 is built from 15 residues. The germline V gene has CDR1 SGHRS and CDR2 YFSETQ. The CDR3 is CASSSTPGGGNTIYF. Here the CDR3 DNA reads TGCGCCAGCAGCTCCACTCCCGGGGGAGGAAACACCATATATTTT.

The genes are TRBV5-6 and TRBJ2-5; D may be TRBD2 (7 bases). Germline V gene sequence: CDR1 SGHDT, CDR2 YYEEEE. The CDR3 has 15 residues. V was trimmed by 4 bases and J by 5 bases, leaving 18 bases between them. The CDR3 protein is CASSDVKSGGETQYF. CDR3 DNA sequence: TGTGCCAGCAGCGACGTGAAATCGGGGGGCGAGACCCAGTACTTC.

Note on this clone: Other DNA sequences in the same sample also yield this CDR3. This sequence joins TRBV7-2 and TRBJ2-7, with D maybe TRBD1 (5 bases). This CDR3 has 14 residues. V was shortened by 3 bases and J by 3 bases, with 12 bases between the two germline ends. Germline CDR1 reads SGHTA; CDR2 reads FQGNSA. CDR3 amino acids: CASSFQGYSYEQYF. CDR3 coding DNA: TGTGCCAGCAGCTTTCAGGGTTACAGCTACGAGCAGTACTTC.

The chain employs TRBV30 and TRBJ2-7, with 16 nucleotides matching TRBD2. There are 15 residues in the CDR3. V was pared by 2 bases and J by 5 bases, with 3 bases of the junction left unmatched. The V gene's germline CDR1 is GTSNPN and CDR2 SVGIG (reference sequence). In nucleotides, the CDR3 is TGTGCCTGGAGTCGGGGACTAGCGGGAGGGAACGAGCAGTACTTC. Its translation is CAWSRGLAGGNEQYF.

V and J are TRBV10-3 and TRBJ2-4; the D gene is possibly TRBD1 (5 bases). CDR1 ENHRY and CDR2 SYGVKD come from the germline V gene. V dropped 3 bases and J dropped 3 bases, with 15 bases sitting between them. This CDR3 is built from 16 residues. The CDR3 is CAISDGTGKDKNIQYF. For the CDR3, the DNA is TGTGCCATCAGTGATGGAACAGGAAAAGACAAAAACATTCAGTACTTC.

This clone was counted a single time. The chain is built from TRBV7-9 and TRBJ2-5, with D tentatively TRBD2 (5 bases). The V and J ends lost 8 bases and 1 base respectively, with 11 bases between them. The CDR3 contains 13 residues. The V gene's germline CDR1 is SEHNR and CDR2 FQNEAQ (reference sequence). CDR3 in amino acids: CASLLAGQETQYF. As DNA, the CDR3 is TGTGCCAGCTTGCTGGCGGGCCAAGAGACCCAGTACTTC.

This chain connects TRBV18 to TRBJ1-1; 8 positions match TRBD1. The length of the CDR3 is 15 residues. The V and J ends lost 3 bases and 1 base, in that order; junction bases with no gene match: 4. Germline V gives CDR1 KGHSH, CDR2 LQKENI. The CDR3 sequence: CASSPNRGKNTEAFF. CDR3 DNA sequence: TGTGCCAGCTCACCTAACAGGGGGAAGAACACTGAAGCTTTCTTT.

This rearrangement joins TRBV14 to TRBJ2-5; 8 bases are shared with TRBD1. The CDR3 covers 14 residues. Trimming removed 1 base from V and 7 bases from J; junction bases left unmatched: 5. Per germline, CDR1 SGHDN and CDR2 FVKESK. In nucleotides, the CDR3 is TGTGCCAGCAGCCAAGCGTCGGGACAGGTGACCCAGTACTTC. It encodes CASSQASGQVTQYF. Supplemented by reference TRBV14 and TRBJ2-5, the full variable domain reads EAGVTQFPSHSVIEKGQTVTLRCDPISGHDNLYWYRRVMGKEIKFLLHFVKESKQDESGMPNNRFLAERTGGTYSTLKVQPAELEDSGVYFCASSQASGQVTQYFGPGTRLLVL.

V and J are TRBV27 and TRBJ2-7, with 9 bases identical to TRBD2. V lost 6 bases, J lost 1 base, and 7 bases stayed unmatched. Per germline, CDR1 MNHEY and CDR2 SMNVEV (reference sequence). CDR3 length: 15 residues. DNA of the CDR3: TGTGCCAGCAGCTGGCGGGAGGGCCTTTCCTACGAGCAGTACTTC. The encoded protein is CASSWREGLSYEQYF.

This chain connects TRBV3-1 (or the pseudogene TRBV3-2) to TRBJ2-7; no clear D. The V gene's germline CDR1 is LGHDT and CDR2 YNNKEL (reference sequence). V was pared by 2 bases and J by 2 bases, with 7 bases between. The CDR3 covers 13 residues. CDR3 DNA: TGTGCCAGCAGCCAAAACGGTCCCTACGAGCAGTACTTC. Its translation is CASSQNGPYEQYF.

The chain has TRBV3-1 (or the pseudogene TRBV3-2) and TRBJ1-1, with D maybe TRBD1 (5 bases). The CDR3 covers 16 residues. Germline CDR1 and CDR2: LGHDT and YNNKEL (reference sequence). The ends were cut back, 0 bases at V and 1 base at J, with 12 bases in the middle. The CDR3 region is CASSQDLTTGNTEAFF. The CDR3 DNA reads as TGTGCCAGCAGCCAAGATCTTACCACAGGGAACACTGAAGCTTTCTTT.

V is TRBV11-2 and J is TRBJ1-2; D is uncertain. The germline gives CDR1 SGHAT, CDR2 FQNNGV. Trimming removed 4 bases from V and 7 bases from J, with 19 bases in between. The CDR3 length is 15 residues. The CDR3 loop is CASSSSRGSLGGYTF. The CDR3 DNA is TGTGCCAGCAGCTCTAGCAGAGGGTCCCTTGGTGGCTACACCTTC. Full variable domain (outside the CDR3, taken from reference TRBV11-2 and TRBJ1-2): EAGVAQSPRYKIIEKRQSVAFWCNPISGHATLYWYQQILGQGPKLLIQFQNNGVVDDSQLPKDRFSAERLKGVDSTLKIQPAKLEDSAVYLCASSSSRGSLGGYTFGSGTRLTVV.

J is TRBJ2-7 and V is TRBV9; 10 bases agree with TRBD2. V was clipped by 1 base and J by 2 bases; unmatched bases: 9. The germline V gene encodes CDR1 SGDLS and CDR2 YYNGEE. CDR3 size: 17 residues. The CDR3 loop is CASSVTGSSGSAYEQYF. DNA of the CDR3: TGTGCCAGCAGCGTAACCGGGTCTAGCGGGAGTGCCTACGAGCAGTACTTC.

The genes are TRBV4-1 and TRBJ1-2, with TRBD1 identical over 11 bases. The CDR3 loop spans 15 amino acids. V trimming: 2 bases; J trimming: 5 bases; junction bases outside the gene matches: 4. Germline lookup yields CDR1 MGHRA and CDR2 YSYEKL. The CDR3 coding sequence is TGCGCCAGCAGCCAAAACCGGGACAGGGGGTATGGCTACACCTTC. Its protein is CASSQNRDRGYGYTF.

The chain joins TRBV5-1 to TRBJ1-1, with no clear D. CDR3 size: 15 residues. Trimming left V 0 bases short and J 4 bases short, with 13 bases between. CDR1 and CDR2 from the germline V gene are SGHRS and YFSETQ. In DNA, the CDR3 is TGCGCCAGCAGCTTGGGAGGTAACCAACCCACTGAAGCTTTCTTT. Translation: CASSLGGNQPTEAFF.